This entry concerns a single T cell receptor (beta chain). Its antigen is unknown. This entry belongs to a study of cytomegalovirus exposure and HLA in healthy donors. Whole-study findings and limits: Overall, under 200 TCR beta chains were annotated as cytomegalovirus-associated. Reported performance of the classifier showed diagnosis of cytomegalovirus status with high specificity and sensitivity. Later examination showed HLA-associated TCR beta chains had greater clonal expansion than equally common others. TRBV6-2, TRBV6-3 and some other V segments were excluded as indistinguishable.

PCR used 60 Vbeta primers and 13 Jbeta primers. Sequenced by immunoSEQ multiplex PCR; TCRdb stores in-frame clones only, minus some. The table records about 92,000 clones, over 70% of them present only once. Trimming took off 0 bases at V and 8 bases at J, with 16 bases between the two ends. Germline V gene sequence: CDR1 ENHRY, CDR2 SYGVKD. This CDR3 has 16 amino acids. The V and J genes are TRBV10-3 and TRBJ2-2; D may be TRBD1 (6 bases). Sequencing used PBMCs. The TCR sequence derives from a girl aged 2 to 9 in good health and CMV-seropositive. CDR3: CAISESGRGGGGELFF. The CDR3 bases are TGTGCCATCAGTGAGTCTGGCAGGGGTGGAGGAGGGGAGCTGTTTTTT.